Following are 32 T cell receptor beta chains from one sample sequenced in a study of shared clonotypes between healthy human individuals. Sequencing used immunoSEQ multiplex PCR; TCRdb keeps in-frame clones, though not all of them. The sample consists of 1.4 million to 1.5 million clones, roughly 97% of them appearing once. Sequenced: naive CD4+ T cells sorted from blood. Subset of the sample: CD45RA+ positively selected. Every receptor here comes from a man younger than 45 in good health.

The V gene is TRBV5-1, the J gene TRBJ1-1, with a weak D call TRBD1 (6 bases). V was cut by 3 bases and J by 2 bases, with 17 bases left in between. Germline V lookup: CDR1 SGHRS, CDR2 YFSETQ. The CDR3 covers 16 residues. CDR3 residues: CASSWGPRTDNTEAFF. The CDR3 bases are TGCGCCAGCAGCTGGGGACCACGGACAGACAACACTGAAGCTTTCTTT.

Comments on this clone: Other nucleotide sequences from this sample produce the same CDR3. The chain recombines TRBV5-6 with TRBJ2-7; 13 bases agree with TRBD2. The germline V gene encodes CDR1 SGHDT and CDR2 YYEEEE. V trimming: 5 bases; J trimming: 3 bases; junction bases outside the gene matches: 5. This CDR3 has 15 amino acids. The CDR3, as DNA: TGTGCCAGCAGTTTCCGGACTAGCGGGAGCTACGAGCAGTACTTC. It translates to CASSFRTSGSYEQYF.

This clone has just one count. The chain carries TRBV27 and TRBJ1-1; maybe TRBD1 (5 bases). This CDR3 has 15 amino acids. V was clipped by 0 bases and J by 6 bases, with 14 bases between them. Germline V gene lookup returns CDR1 MNHEY and CDR2 SMNVEV (reference sequence). The CDR3 DNA follows: TGTGCCAGCAGTTTATCCGGGGCCTGGGTCTCTGAAGCTTTCTTT. As protein: CASSLSGAWVSEAFF.

This chain links TRBV7-9 with TRBJ2-7; TRBD2 agrees at 9 bases. CDR3 length: 14 amino acids. V lost 1 base to trimming and J lost 2 bases; unmatched junction nucleotides: 0. Germline lookup yields CDR1 SEHNR and CDR2 FQNEAQ (reference sequence). The CDR3 region is CASSLERGAYEQYF. The CDR3 DNA is TGTGCCAGCAGCTTAGAGCGGGGGGCCTACGAGCAGTACTTC.

This chain joins TRBV6-5 and TRBJ2-2; a weak D match, TRBD2 (5 bases). The germline V gene encodes CDR1 MNHEY and CDR2 SVGAGI. The CDR3 is 12 residues long. The V and J ends lost 5 bases and 4 bases respectively, with 5 bases between them. The CDR3 here is CASSGGTGELFF. The CDR3, as DNA: TGTGCCAGCAGTGGAGGCACCGGGGAGCTGTTTTTT.

The chain couples TRBV4-3 to TRBJ2-2; 9 nucleotides agree with TRBD2. Trimming took 3 bases from V and 2 from J; bases not matched to a gene: 4. Per germline, CDR1 LGHNA and CDR2 YSLEER. This CDR3 has 16 residues. The DNA for the CDR3 is TGCGCCAGCAGCCACTCTAGCGGGGCTAACACCGGGGAGCTGTTTTTT. Encoded protein: CASSHSSGANTGELFF.

This clone was seen a single time. The DNA for the CDR3 is TGTGCCAGCCAGGGGAAAGAGACCCAGTACTTC. It encodes CASQGKETQYF. The genes are TRBV19 and TRBJ2-5, with D tentatively TRBD1 (6 bases). The V end was cut by 9 bases, the J end by 3 bases, with 8 bases between. Germline CDR1 reads LNHDA; CDR2 reads SQIVND (reference sequence). There are 11 residues in the CDR3.

The chain is built from TRBV15 and TRBJ2-7; D may be TRBD2 (6 bases). This CDR3 has 19 residues. Germline CDR1 and CDR2: LNHNV and YYDKDF (reference sequence). The germline V and J ends were trimmed by 3 bases and 0 bases, with 24 bases remaining between them. CDR3 sequence reads: CATSSPVDGGLPSSYEQYF. CDR3 nucleotides: TGTGCCACCAGCAGCCCCGTCGACGGAGGGCTACCGAGCTCCTACGAGCAGTACTTC.

The CDR3 reads CARASTSGKGYEQYF. The CDR3 DNA reads TGCGCCAGGGCTTCTACTAGCGGGAAGGGGTACGAGCAGTACTTC. The V and J genes are TRBV5-1 and TRBJ2-7; TRBD2 aligns across 10 bases. V shed 8 bases, J shed 4 bases, and the junction held 12 bases outside the gene matches. CDR3 size: 15 residues. Germline CDR1 reads SGHRS; CDR2 reads YFSETQ.

This clone was seen a single time. This rearrangement joins TRBV27 to TRBJ2-2; 7 nucleotides match TRBD2. After removal of 7 bases from V and 5 bases from J, the junction contained 10 bases not matched to a gene. This CDR3 spans 15 amino acids. CDR1 MNHEY and CDR2 SMNVEV come from the germline V gene (reference sequence). CDR3 DNA sequence: TGTGCCAGCACCCGATGGGCAGCGGGAACCGGGGAGCTGTTTTTT. It is translated as CASTRWAAGTGELFF.

This rearrangement joins TRBV19 to TRBJ2-1; 8 nucleotides line up with TRBD2. Germline V gene data show CDR1 as LNHDA and CDR2 as SQIVND (reference sequence). The CDR3 extends over 16 amino acids. V lost 6 bases to trimming and J lost 3 bases; unmatched junction nucleotides: 10. The CDR3 nucleotides read TGTGCCAGTAGGCGGAGCGGGAGTAGTTTCTACAATGAGCAGTTCTTC. Its translation is CASRRSGSSFYNEQFF.

V usage is TRBV18 and J usage is TRBJ2-1; the match to TRBD2 covers 7 bases. This CDR3 comprises 16 residues. Germline trimming cut 3 bases from V and 7 bases from J; bases unmatched to any gene: 12. The V gene's germline CDR1 is KGHSH and CDR2 LQKENI. CDR3 region: CASSPTLATSGNEQFF. The CDR3 DNA sequence: TGTGCCAGCTCACCGACACTAGCGACCTCCGGAAATGAGCAGTTCTTC.

The chain has TRBV30 and TRBJ2-7, with a weak D call TRBD1 (5 bases). With 4 bases removed from V and 2 bases from J, the gap between germline ends came to 18 bases. There are 15 residues in the CDR3. The germline gives CDR1 GTSNPN, CDR2 SVGIG (reference sequence). CDR3: CAWNRGFDLAYEQYF. Written as DNA, the CDR3 is TGTGCCTGGAATAGGGGCTTTGATTTGGCCTACGAGCAGTACTTC. Full variable domain (rest looked up from reference TRBV30 and TRBJ2-7): SQTIHQWPATLVQPVGSPLSLECTVEGTSNPNLYWYRQAAGRGLQLLFYSVGIGQISSEVPQNLSASRPQDRQFILSSKKLLLSDSGFYLCAWNRGFDLAYEQYFGPGTRLTVT.

The chain links TRBV7-9 to TRBJ2-1; 13 nucleotides agree with TRBD2. Germline lookup yields CDR1 SEHNR and CDR2 FQNEAQ (reference sequence). The CDR3 covers 17 residues. V was pared by 5 bases and J by 5 bases, with 9 bases of the junction left unmatched. CDR3 residues: CASSPGGLAGKHNEQFF. The CDR3 DNA follows: TGTGCCAGCAGCCCCGGGGGACTAGCGGGGAAACACAATGAGCAGTTCTTC. Using reference TRBV7-9 and TRBJ2-1 for the parts outside the CDR3, the full variable domain is DTGVSQNPRHKITKRGQNVTFRCDPISEHNRLYWYRQTLGQGPEFLTYFQNEAQLEKSRLLSDRFSAERPKGSFSTLEIQRTEQGDSAMYLCASSPGGLAGKHNEQFFGPGTRLTVL.

The rearrangement joins TRBV11-2 to TRBJ1-3, with TRBD1 as a possible D gene (5 bases). This CDR3 comprises 16 residues. Trimming left V 2 bases short and J 1 base short, with 12 bases between. The germline gives CDR1 SGHAT, CDR2 FQNNGV. The CDR3 DNA reads TGTGCCAGCAGCTTAAAGGGGCCTTCGTCTGGAAACACCATATATTTT. Translated: CASSLKGPSSGNTIYF.

This clone was recorded a few times. This chain uses TRBV30 with TRBJ2-7; D is unclear. Germline CDR1 and CDR2: GTSNPN and SVGIG (reference sequence). The CDR3 loop spans 11 amino acids. V lost 8 bases and J 3 bases, leaving 11 bases between the germline ends. The CDR3 DNA is TGTGCCGGCAGTGGTTTCTACGAGCAGTACTTC. Amino acids: CAGSGFYEQYF.

This sequence joins TRBV28 and TRBJ1-2; TRBD1 is a possible D gene (5 bases). CDR1 and CDR2 (germline): MDHEN, SYDVKM. V lost 8 bases and J 8 bases, leaving 15 bases between the germline ends. The CDR3 is 12 residues long. In nucleotides, the CDR3 is TGTGCCAGCGCCGGGATCCCAGGGGGCTACACCTTC. Its translation: CASAGIPGGYTF.

The chain uses TRBV28 and TRBJ2-3; D might be TRBD2 (6 bases). V was cut by 3 bases and J by 3 bases, with 13 bases left in between. Germline values: CDR1 MDHEN, CDR2 SYDVKM. This CDR3 has 15 amino acids. CDR3 in DNA: TGTGCCAGCAGTTTTTGGGAGGAGGGAACAGATACGCAGTATTTT. Its protein is CASSFWEEGTDTQYF.

This clone was counted once. The V and J genes are TRBV7-3 and TRBJ1-1, with D perhaps matching TRBD1 (5 bases). V was cut by 5 bases and J by 5 bases, with 12 bases left in between. The V gene's germline CDR1 is SGHTA and CDR2 FQGTGA. The CDR3 totals 13 residues. CDR3 sequence: CASSPQGGTEAFF. CDR3 nucleotides: TGTGCCAGCAGCCCCCAGGGTGGGACTGAAGCTTTCTTT.

The rearrangement links TRBV11-2 to TRBJ1-1, with D hard to call. CDR1 is SGHAT, CDR2 FQNNGV, per germline. Trimming took off 2 bases at V and 1 base at J, with 11 bases between the two ends. This CDR3 contains 15 residues. CDR3 in amino acids: CASSLLQAGNTEAFF. CDR3 bases: TGTGCCAGCAGCTTACTTCAGGCAGGGAACACTGAAGCTTTCTTT.

The genes are TRBV7-8 and TRBJ2-2, with no clear D. The V and J ends lost 0 bases and 5 bases respectively, with 1 base between them. CDR1 and CDR2 (germline): SGHVS, FQNEAQ. The CDR3 contains 12 residues. The CDR3 coding sequence is TGTGCCAGCAGCTTAGCTACCGGGGAGCTGTTTTTT. Protein sequence: CASSLATGELFF.

This clone is a singleton in its sample. The chain carries TRBV6-1 and TRBJ1-5, with D possibly being TRBD1 (6 bases). Germline values: CDR1 MNHNS, CDR2 SASEGT. V was trimmed by 0 bases and J by 5 bases, leaving 11 bases between them. This CDR3 spans 15 amino acids. CDR3 nucleotides: TGTGCCAGCAGTGAAGCGGGGGGGCAGCATCAGCCCCAGCATTTT. This codes for CASSEAGGQHQPQHF.

This chain links TRBV5-1 with TRBJ1-4; D is possibly TRBD1 (6 bases). The germline CDR1 and CDR2 sequences are SGHRS and YFSETQ. The CDR3 runs to 15 residues. Trimming took 3 bases from V and 0 from J, leaving 9 bases between them. CDR3 sequence: CASSSSGATNEKLFF. For the CDR3, the DNA is TGCGCCAGCAGCTCGTCAGGGGCAACTAATGAAAAACTGTTTTTT.

The gene calls are TRBV28 and TRBJ2-4, with 10 bases matching TRBD1. V shed 8 bases, J shed 7 bases, and the junction held 11 bases outside the gene matches. CDR1 MDHEN and CDR2 SYDVKM come from the germline V gene. The CDR3 extends over 15 amino acids. The CDR3 nucleotides read TGTGCCAGCCGCTCCACGGGACAGGGGCGGAACATTCAGTACTTC. Translated: CASRSTGQGRNIQYF.

This clone was observed once. J is TRBJ1-1 and V is TRBV25-1; D unresolved. Germline CDR1 reads MGHDK; CDR2 reads SYGVNS. V dropped 5 bases and J dropped 1 base, with 8 bases sitting between them. This CDR3 contains 13 residues. This chain's CDR3 is CASSTLTNTEAFF. The CDR3 DNA follows: TGTGCCAGCAGTACACTCACGAACACTGAAGCTTTCTTT.

This chain links TRBV11-2 with TRBJ1-1, with TRBD1 as a possible D gene (6 bases). Germline loops: CDR1 SGHAT, CDR2 FQNNGV. The ends were cut back, 1 base at V and 3 bases at J, with 15 bases in the middle. The CDR3 loop spans 16 amino acids. The DNA of the CDR3 is TGTGCCAGCAGCTTAGTAGGGGGTTTTGCGCACACTGAAGCTTTCTTT. As protein: CASSLVGGFAHTEAFF.

J is TRBJ2-7 and V is TRBV7-8; tentatively, D is TRBD1 or TRBD2 (5 bases each). This CDR3 has 17 residues. Germline V gene lookup returns CDR1 SGHVS and CDR2 FQNEAQ. V was trimmed by 5 bases and J by 2 bases, leaving 22 bases between them. Written as DNA, the CDR3 is TGTGCCAGCAGCCTTCCGATCAGAGGGGAACAAACCTACGAGCAGTACTTC. Translation: CASSLPIRGEQTYEQYF.

This chain links TRBV25-1 with TRBJ1-4; 9 bases align to TRBD1. V gave up 3 bases and J gave up 2 bases; unmatched junction bases: 7. CDR3 length: 17 residues. Germline V lookup: CDR1 MGHDK, CDR2 SYGVNS. CDR3: CASSDPTGGATNEKLFF. In DNA, the CDR3 is TGTGCCAGCAGTGATCCAACAGGGGGCGCGACTAATGAAAAACTGTTTTTT. Filled out from reference TRBV25-1 and TRBJ1-4, the complete variable domain reads EADIYQTPRYLVIGTGKKITLECSQTMGHDKMYWYQQDPGMELHLIHYSYGVNSTEKGDLSSESTVSRIRTEHFPLTLESARPSHTSQYLCASSDPTGGATNEKLFFGSGTQLSVL.

In the case of this clone: This same CDR3 is encoded by further DNA sequences in the sample. V usage is TRBV11-3 and J usage is TRBJ2-3; 7 bases agree with TRBD2. From germline, CDR1 is SGHNT and CDR2 YENEEA. J lost 6 bases, V lost 5 bases, and 2 bases had no gene match. The CDR3 consists of 12 residues. CDR3 DNA: TGTGCCAGCAGCCCGGGGGGTGATACGCAGTATTTT. This codes for CASSPGGDTQYF.

This clone was seen only a few times. This sequence joins TRBV9 and TRBJ2-2, with D possibly matching TRBD2 (6 bases). Germline V gives CDR1 SGDLS, CDR2 YYNGEE. V was clipped by 6 bases and J by 7 bases, with 16 bases between them. The CDR3 is 14 residues long. Here the CDR3 DNA reads TGTGCCAGCAATAGCGGCCTGGGAAGCGGGGAGCTGTTTTTT. It translates to CASNSGLGSGELFF.

The V call is TRBV11-2, the J call TRBJ2-7, with 8 bases matching TRBD2. Germline CDR1 is SGHAT and CDR2 is FQNNGV. The CDR3 has 19 residues. Losses at the gene ends were 5 bases for V and 0 bases for J; bases not matched to a gene: 18. The CDR3 bases are TGTGCCAGCAGCCGCCCGCGTATCGCGGGAGGTAAGGGCTCCTACGAGCAGTACTTC. This codes for CASSRPRIAGGKGSYEQYF.

The chain carries TRBV19 and TRBJ2-7; the match to TRBD2 covers 8 bases. Germline assignment: CDR1 LNHDA and CDR2 SQIVND (reference sequence). Trimming removed 3 bases from V and 3 bases from J; junction bases left unmatched: 7. The CDR3 has 15 residues. CDR3 in amino acids: CASSIGTRWNYEQYF. The CDR3 bases are TGTGCCAGTAGTATTGGGACTAGGTGGAACTACGAGCAGTACTTC.